Sequencing of this TCR beta chain was carried out in a study of OX40 agonist ivuxolimab in advanced cancers. Study-level information: Patients in the trial were receiving intravenous ivuxolimab every 2 weeks, at doses of 0.01 to 10 mg/kg. Hepatocellular carcinoma, melanoma, renal cell or head and neck cancer was diagnosed in the dose-escalation patients. Participants, about 83% male, averaged roughly 55 years of age, ranging from about 20 to 79.

The V and J ends lost 5 bases and 6 bases, in that order; junction bases with no gene match: 7. This CDR3 region has 14 residues. In germline, CDR1 is LGHNA, CDR2 YNFKEQ. Produced via immunoSEQ multiplex PCR; TCRdb's table is partial and in-frame only. Counted here are about 80,000 clones, 86% occurring once; the ten biggest clones make up about 2%. This clonotype was sampled from an adult with an advanced solid tumor such as melanoma, head and neck, liver or kidney cancer. Sequenced here: CD4+ or CD8+ T cells sorted from blood, sampled in a trial of the OX40 agonist ivuxolimab. The chain recombines TRBV4-2 with TRBJ1-5; 7 bases match TRBD1. The CDR3 sequence: CASSLDRSGQPQHF. The CDR3 nucleotides read TGTGCCAGCAGCTTGGACAGGTCGGGTCAGCCCCAGCATTTT.